The 9 T cell receptor beta chains below all came from one sample that was sequenced in a study of regulatory T cells in long-lasting Graves disease. Arm-PCR of CDR3 regions and iRepertoire HTBI primers were the basis on which TCR beta libraries were built. TCRdb itself ran the multiplex PCR reads through MiXCR, one entry per CDR3 protein. Among about 220,000 distinct CDR3 sequences listed, roughly 20% were seen once. The time point here: newly diagnosed GD, antithyroid drugs for less than 3 months. PBMC-extracted RNA yielded the TCR library. These data were also reused for a study on T cells in Graves' hyperthyroidism and ophthalmopathy.

The material was peripheral blood mononuclear cells (PBMCs), obtained at new diagnosis, from a patient treated with antithyroid drugs. All receptors derive from a woman younger than 45 with Graves disease.

This clonotype was picked up one time. V gene TRBV27 combines with J gene TRBJ2-1; D possibly matches TRBD1 or TRBD2 (6 bases each). The CDR3 covers 14 residues. CDR1 is MNHEY, CDR2 SMNVEV, per germline (reference sequence). Between the trimmed V and J ends, which lost 6 bases and 4 bases, there was a span of 13 bases. The CDR3 here is CASSLGGRYNEQFF. In nucleotides, the CDR3 is TGTGCCAGCAGCCTAGGGGGGAGATACAATGAGCAGTTCTTC.

The chain uses TRBV2 and TRBJ2-3, with D possibly TRBD2 on 7 matching bases. Trimming left V 4 bases short and J 0 bases short, with 14 bases between. The germline V gene has CDR1 SNHLY and CDR2 FYNNEI. This CDR3 has 16 residues. CDR3 nucleotides: TGTGCCAGCAGTGCGGGGGGCCTCGGAAGCACAGATACGCAGTATTTT. Amino acids: CASSAGGLGSTDTQYF.

This clonotype was recorded many times. For the CDR3, the DNA is TGTGCCAGCTTGGGGGGTGGCGATACGCAGTATTTT. As protein: CASLGGGDTQYF. V usage is TRBV6-1 and J usage is TRBJ2-3; a possible D gene is TRBD2 (6 bases). V shed 8 bases and J shed 6 bases, with 12 bases lying between them. This CDR3 has 12 amino acids. The V gene's germline CDR1 is MNHNS and CDR2 SASEGT.

J is TRBJ2-1 and V is TRBV24-1; D remains ambiguous. This CDR3 contains 12 residues. Germline V gives CDR1 KGHDR, CDR2 SFDVKD. Deletions cut 3 bases from V and 9 bases from J, with 8 bases between. CDR3 amino acids: CATSDDLPEQFF. CDR3 nucleotides: TGTGCCACCAGTGATGACCTGCCTGAGCAGTTCTTC.

The sample holds many counts of this clonotype. The J gene is TRBJ2-4, the V gene TRBV12-3 or TRBV12-4; 9 nucleotides match TRBD1. The junction had 6 bases not matched to a gene; V was cut back by 3 bases and J by 0 bases. The CDR3 has 17 residues. The CDR3: CASSLFGQGIAKNIQYF. DNA for the CDR3: TGTGCCAGCAGTTTGTTCGGACAGGGGATAGCCAAAAACATTCAGTACTTC.

This clonotype was seen at least ten times. V usage is TRBV12-3 or TRBV12-4 and J usage is TRBJ2-1, with 9 bases identical to TRBD2. V gave up 4 bases and J gave up 5 bases; unmatched junction bases: 6. The CDR3 contains 15 residues. CDR3 nucleotides: TGTGCCAGCAGTTCCAGTAGCGGGAGCAACAATGAGCAGTTCTTC. Residues: CASSSSSGSNNEQFF.

In its sample, this clonotype was seen a few times. The V gene is TRBV7-3, the J gene TRBJ1-6, with D hard to call. With 0 bases removed from V and 1 base from J, the gap between germline ends came to 4 bases. The CDR3 extends over 15 amino acids. Per the germline V gene, CDR1 is SGHTA and CDR2 is FQGTGA. CDR3 sequence: CASSLTGSYNSPLHF. CDR3 nucleotides: TGTGCCAGCAGCTTAACGGGGTCCTATAATTCACCCCTCCACTTT.

This clonotype showed up many times. The V call is TRBV2, the J call TRBJ1-1; 8 bases are shared with TRBD1. The germline CDR1 and CDR2 sequences are SNHLY and FYNNEI. The CDR3 runs to 13 residues. V lost 2 bases and J lost 5; bases outside the gene matches: 1. CDR3 residues: CASSEQGATEAFF. In DNA form, the CDR3 reads TGTGCCAGCAGTGAACAGGGGGCGACTGAAGCTTTCTTT.

This clonotype was detected only a few times. The chain couples TRBV19 to TRBJ2-1; TRBD2 matches 7 bases. Trimming at V came to 4 bases and at J to 7 bases, leaving 10 bases not matched to a gene. The CDR3 extends over 15 amino acids. Germline values: CDR1 LNHDA, CDR2 SQIVND (reference sequence). The chain's CDR3 is CASSTSGTGLNEQFF. CDR3 nucleotides: TGTGCCAGTAGTACTAGCGGTACCGGCCTGAATGAGCAGTTCTTC.